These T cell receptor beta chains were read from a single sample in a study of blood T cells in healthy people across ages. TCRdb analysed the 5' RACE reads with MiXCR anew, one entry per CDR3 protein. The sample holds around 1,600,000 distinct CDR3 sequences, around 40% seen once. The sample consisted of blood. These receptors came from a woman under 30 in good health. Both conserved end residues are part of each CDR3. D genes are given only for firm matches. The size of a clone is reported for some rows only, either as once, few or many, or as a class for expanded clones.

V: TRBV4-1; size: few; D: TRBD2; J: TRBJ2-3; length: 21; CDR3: CASSLFRTSGALPASTDTQYF; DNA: TGCGCCAGCAGCCTGTTCCGGACTAGCGGGGCCCTACCCGCTAGCACAGATACGCAGTATTTT
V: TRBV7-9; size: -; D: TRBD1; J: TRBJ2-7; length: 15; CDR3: CASSSGQWSSYEQYF; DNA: TGTGCCAGCAGCTCGGGACAGTGGAGCTCCTACGAGCAGTACTTC
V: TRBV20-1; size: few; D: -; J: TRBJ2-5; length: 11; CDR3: CSARGPRTQYF; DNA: TGCAGTGCTAGAGGCCCCAGGACCCAGTACTTC
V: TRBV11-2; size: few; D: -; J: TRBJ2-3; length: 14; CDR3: CASSLLPATDTQYF; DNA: TGTGCCAGCAGCCTCCTTCCGGCCACAGATACGCAGTATTTT
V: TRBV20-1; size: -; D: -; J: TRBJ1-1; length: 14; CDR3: CSARVRRRNTEAFF; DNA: TGCAGTGCTAGAGTGCGGAGGCGCAACACTGAAGCTTTCTTT
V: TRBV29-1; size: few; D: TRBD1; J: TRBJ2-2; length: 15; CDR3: CSVRRQGSNTGELFF; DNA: TGCAGCGTTCGCAGACAGGGGTCGAACACCGGGGAGCTGTTTTTT
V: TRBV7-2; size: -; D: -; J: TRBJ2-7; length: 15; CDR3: CASSAEFGVPYEQYF; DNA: TGTGCCAGCAGCGCGGAGTTTGGGGTCCCCTACGAGCAGTACTTC
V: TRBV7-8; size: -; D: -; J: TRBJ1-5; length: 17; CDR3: CASSQRDTILANQPQHF; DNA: TGTGCCAGCAGCCAACGGGACACCATCTTGGCTAATCAGCCCCAGCATTTT
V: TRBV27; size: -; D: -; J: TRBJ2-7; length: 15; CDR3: CASSITGTWTYEQYF; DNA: TGTGCCAGCAGTATAACCGGGACTTGGACCTACGAGCAGTACTTC
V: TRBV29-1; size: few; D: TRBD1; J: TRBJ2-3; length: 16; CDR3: CSVVDWTGLSTDTQYF; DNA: TGCAGCGTTGTGGATTGGACAGGGCTATCCACAGATACGCAGTATTTT
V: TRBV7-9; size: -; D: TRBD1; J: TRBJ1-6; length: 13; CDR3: CASSPTGDAPLHF; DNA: TGTGCCAGCAGCCCGACAGGGGACGCGCCCCTCCACTTT